This T cell receptor (beta chain) was recovered during a study of CD8+ T cells in alopecia areata. Isolated RNA was reverse transcribed into cDNA used as the sequencing template. Sequencing used immunoSEQ multiplex PCR; TCRdb keeps in-frame clones, though not all of them. The sample records 100,000 to 150,000 clones, around 63% being singletons. Study-level results: Higher clonality was seen in lesional scalp than in normal scalp, especially in alopecia totalis/universalis. Scalp clonality dropped significantly under tofacitinib, as did expanded CD8+ top-100 clones.

This clone was seen only a few times. Its antigen is unknown. As for treatment: oral pan-JAK inhibitor, 5-10 mg twice daily. The CDR3 runs 13 residues. V shed 7 bases and J shed 0 bases, with 12 bases lying between them. Germline values: CDR1 SQVTM, CDR2 ANQGSEA. The rearrangement joins TRBV29-1 to TRBJ1-1, with D perhaps matching TRBD1 (6 bases). This TCR derives from a human donor with alopecia areata. Sequenced material: CD4+ T cells sorted from blood, taken at week 4, from a patient treated with tofacitinib. DNA for the CDR3: TGCAGCGGCTCGGGACACTTGAACACTGAAGCTTTCTTT. Its translation: CSGSGHLNTEAFF.